This T cell receptor (beta chain) was captured in a study of identifying expanded T cells in peripheral blood. Overall study results and limits: Over around two and four weeks, about 15 and 18 clones changed, versus roughly 1.1 between replicates.

V gave up 8 bases and J gave up 10 bases, with 12 bases separating them. CDR3 length: 11 amino acids. Germline lookup yields CDR1 LNHDA and CDR2 SQIVND (reference sequence). No infections or other immune events were documented during collection. Turning to this clone: As yet, its antigen is unknown.

The protocol was immunoSEQ multiplex PCR, while the TCRdb copy is restricted to in-frame clones and leaves out a portion. The sample yields some 100,000 clones, around 89% seen once. This TCR was sampled from a person aged 18 to 70 in good health. The chain has TRBV19 and TRBJ2-1; D is unclear. Source material: blood. The CDR3 sequence: CASRGSWEQFF. The DNA for the CDR3 is TGTGCCAGTCGCGGATCCTGGGAGCAGTTCTTC. The full variable domain, in which reference TRBV19 and TRBJ2-1 provide the parts outside the CDR3, is DGGITQSPKYLFRKEGQNVTLSCEQNLNHDAMYWYRQDPGQGLRLIYYSQIVNDFQKGDIAEGYSVSREKKESFPLTVTSAQKNPTAFYLCASRGSWEQFFGPGTRLTVL.